This T cell receptor beta chain originates from a study of blood T cell repertoires in COVID-19 (dated by TCRdb to the early 2020s). Some background on the complete study: Samples from collaborators originated in the United States, Italy and Spain and spanned both the acute and convalescent phases of COVID-19. The material from the prospective study consisted of cDNA or gDNA derived from T cells, B-cell-depleted T cells, or PBMCs. The dataset comprised deeply sampled blood TCRbeta repertoires from subjects exposed to, actively infected with, or recovered from COVID-19. The repertoires were released in a freely available public database intended as a resource for research on the immune response to SARS-CoV-2. The samples were drawn from two sources: the first 160 participants of the ongoing ImmuneRACE study, and 1,000 to 1,500 subjects contributed by 6 global collaborators. The sample metadata nearly always contained a de-identified subject ID, COVID-19 status, age in years and sex. Where available, HLA class I and class II types were obtained from metadata supplied by the sample provider rather than from assay-based typing.

In regard to this clone: Its antigen specificity is not known. No base qualities exist here, and no much larger clone lies one base off it.

The immunoSEQ Assay, a bias-controlled multiplex PCR, was used to amplify TCRbeta CDR3 regions from genomic DNA. The original pipeline was this. Within the assay, amplification of reference gene primers was used to estimate how many nucleated cells each sample contained. To quantify the absolute abundance of each unique TCRbeta CDR3 rearrangement, sequence reads were collapsed and filtered. For each sample, productive Simpson clonality was calculated as the square root of Simpson's diversity index across productive rearrangements. This is the immuneACCESS table as TCRdb keeps it, with only in-frame sequences that have V and J called. A part of the clones is gone; compared with another copy, unresolved V genes explain less than half, and the rest is unexplained. That table furnishes V, J and clone size, whereas the DNA furnished D and trimming. This sample lists around 230,000 clones; approximately 78% were detected once. In total, the top ten clones hold around 12% of the sample.

The collaborating institutions used their own protocols to collect whole blood in K2EDTA tubes. Collaborator samples were shipped for TCRbeta analysis as frozen whole blood, isolated PBMCs, or DNA extracted from either sample type. The study at large found these results: How much clinical and demographic metadata was included differed by source and by participant, and the metadata was provided uncurated.

For CDR1 and CDR2, the germline V gene (reference sequence) lists LNHDA and SQIVND. Its CDR3 holds 14 amino acids, cysteine through phenylalanine. Only the CDR3 DNA is retained, 42 bases long and in frame from the first base. V has 6 bases trimmed and J has 8 bases trimmed; junction bases matching no gene number 12. The rearrangement combines TRBV19 with TRBJ1-2; 7 central bases correspond to TRBD1. The clonotype originates from a woman aged 55-69 years with active or convalescent COVID-19. The sequenced material came from peripheral blood. In nucleotides, the sequence is TGTGCCAGTAGGACGACAGGGCCCAGAGAGGGCTACACCTTC. The encoded protein is CASRTTGPREGYTF. Reference TRBV19 and TRBJ1-2 proteins supply the regions before and after the CDR3; the full variable domain is: DGGITQSPKYLFRKEGQNVTLSCEQNLNHDAMYWYRQDPGQGLRLIYYSQIVNDFQKGDIAEGYSVSREKKESFPLTVTSAQKNPTAFYLCASRTTGPREGYTFGSGTRLTVV.